This entry features one T cell receptor beta chain sequence. The data belong to a study of T-cell reconstitution after alpha-beta-depleted transplantation in children. CDR3 size: 13 residues. With 2 bases removed from V and 6 bases from J, the gap between germline ends came to 11 bases. The authors prepared the TCRbeta library with unique molecular identifiers. TCRdb itself ran the PCR reads through MiXCR, one entry per CDR3 protein. The sample holds approximately 500,000 distinct CDR3 sequences, approximately 10% seen once. The receptor was isolated from a child between 2 and 9 years old with inherited bone marrow failure, due to receive a stem cell transplant. Material: PBMCs, obtained before TCRalphabeta/CD19-depleted stem cell transplant. The chain couples TRBV12-3 or TRBV12-4 to TRBJ2-7, with D unclear. Here the CDR3 DNA reads TGTGCCAGCAGTTTATCCGCAGTCCCCGAGCAGTACTTC. Protein sequence: CASSLSAVPEQYF.